These 22 T cell receptor beta chains came from one sample sequenced in a study of blood T cell repertoires in COVID-19. The assay was immunoSEQ multiplex PCR, and TCRdb's table has in-frame clones only and misses some. The table lists about 210,000 clones, around 90% of them singletons. The sequenced material came from peripheral blood. The receptors shown here come from a man between 65 and 85 years old with acute or convalescent COVID-19.

This clone was seen only once. The J gene is TRBJ2-2, the V gene TRBV5-6; TRBD2 aligns across 9 bases. The CDR3 is made up of 15 amino acids. The trim removed 5 bases at V and 5 bases at J, leaving 7 bases unmatched. Germline V gene lookup returns CDR1 SGHDT and CDR2 YYEEEE. This CDR3 reads CASSLSGRVTGELFF. The CDR3 nucleotides are TGTGCCAGCAGTCTTAGCGGGAGAGTTACCGGGGAGCTGTTTTTT.

The genes are TRBV11-2 and TRBJ1-1; D is uncertain. V lost 0 bases and J lost 7, with 15 bases in between. Per germline, CDR1 SGHAT and CDR2 FQNNGV. The CDR3 has 15 amino acids. CDR3 bases: TGTGCCAGCAGCTTAGAGGGTGGTTTCCGGGGTGAAGCTTTCTTT. Translated, it gives CASSLEGGFRGEAFF.

The rearrangement joins TRBV3-1 (or the pseudogene TRBV3-2) to TRBJ2-5; D unclear. Trimming stripped 0 bases from V and 1 base from J, with 12 bases between. The CDR3 consists of 16 residues. Germline V gene data show CDR1 as LGHDT and CDR2 as YNNKEL (reference sequence). CDR3 sequence: CASSQDHHQRQETQYF. CDR3 DNA: TGTGCCAGCAGCCAAGATCATCACCAGCGCCAAGAGACCCAGTACTTC.

This clone was counted a single time. The J gene is TRBJ2-2, the V gene TRBV18; 12 bases are shared with TRBD2. Germline V gene data show CDR1 as KGHSH and CDR2 as LQKENI. CDR3 length: 19 residues. V gave up 6 bases and J gave up 0 bases; unmatched junction bases: 11. The CDR3 DNA follows: TGTGCCAGCTCTCTGATGGCACTAGCGGGAGGATCGAACACCGGGGAGCTGTTTTTT. This codes for CASSLMALAGGSNTGELFF.

The table lists this clone with a count of one. V gene TRBV12-5 combines with J gene TRBJ1-2, with 7 bases aligning to TRBD1. V shed 0 bases, J shed 5 bases, and the junction held 6 bases outside the gene matches. CDR3 length: 15 amino acids. CDR1 and CDR2 (germline): LGHNT, FRNRAP. The CDR3 nucleotides are TGTGCTAGTGGTTTGGTACGCGGGACAGCATATGGCTACACCTTC. It yields the protein CASGLVRGTAYGYTF. Full variable domain (remainder filled in from reference TRBV12-5 and TRBJ1-2): DARVTQTPRHKVTEMGQEVTMRCQPILGHNTVFWYRQTMMQGLELLAYFRNRAPLDDSGMPKDRFSAEMPDATLATLKIQPSEPRDSAVYFCASGLVRGTAYGYTFGSGTRLTVV.

The V call is TRBV5-1, the J call TRBJ2-2, with D hard to call. The length of the CDR3 is 16 residues. Between the trimmed V and J ends, which lost 0 bases and 2 bases, there was a span of 11 bases. The germline CDR1 and CDR2 sequences are SGHRS and YFSETQ. In DNA form, the CDR3 reads TGCGCCAGCAGCTTGGAATCGGTTGGTAACACCGGGGAGCTGTTTTTT. The encoded protein is CASSLESVGNTGELFF.

This sequence joins TRBV27 and TRBJ2-3; 7 bases are a match to TRBD2. Germline V lookup: CDR1 MNHEY, CDR2 SMNVEV (reference sequence). The junction had 5 bases not matched to a gene; V was cut back by 5 bases and J by 0 bases. The CDR3 consists of 15 residues. The CDR3 nucleotides read TGTGCCAGCAGTCCTCTAGCGGAAAGCACAGATACGCAGTATTTT. The encoded protein is CASSPLAESTDTQYF.

The chain uses TRBV24-1 and TRBJ2-5; D remains ambiguous. This CDR3 is built from 16 residues. Looked up from germline, CDR1 is KGHDR and CDR2 is SFDVKD. The V end lost 3 bases, the J end lost 1 base, and 14 bases lay between the germline ends. The CDR3 is CATSDVPRTGQETQYF. CDR3 sequence (DNA): TGTGCCACCAGTGATGTACCCCGAACTGGCCAAGAGACCCAGTACTTC.

This clone was counted once. V gene TRBV3-1 (or the pseudogene TRBV3-2) combines with J gene TRBJ1-1; no definite D call. Trimming left V 1 base short and J 1 base short, with 4 bases between. This CDR3 is built from 13 residues. Germline V gene sequence: CDR1 LGHDT, CDR2 YNNKEL (reference sequence). The CDR3 protein is CASSQVRNTEAFF. Written as DNA, the CDR3 is TGTGCCAGCAGCCAAGTGAGGAACACTGAAGCTTTCTTT.

The chain combines TRBV5-4 with TRBJ1-3, with TRBD1 as a possible D gene (5 bases). Germline loops: CDR1 SGHNT, CDR2 YYREEE (reference sequence). This CDR3 contains 15 residues. Trimming stripped 4 bases from V and 0 bases from J, with 11 bases between. CDR3 loop: CASSRGEGSGNTIYF. As DNA, the CDR3 is TGTGCCAGCAGCCGGGGGGAGGGCTCTGGAAACACCATATATTTT.

The V and J genes are TRBV14 and TRBJ1-1, with 11 nucleotides matching TRBD1. The CDR3 length is 15 residues. Germline V CDR1 and CDR2: SGHDN, FVKESK. V shed 5 bases, J shed 3 bases, and the junction held 5 bases outside the gene matches. CDR3 protein: CASSGLGQGDTEAFF. CDR3 sequence (DNA): TGTGCCAGCAGCGGACTGGGACAGGGGGACACTGAAGCTTTCTTT.

This chain joins TRBV7-9 and TRBJ2-2, with 10 nucleotides matching TRBD1. The V gene's germline CDR1 is SEHNR and CDR2 FQNEAQ (reference sequence). Losses at the gene ends were 5 bases for V and 4 bases for J; bases not matched to a gene: 7. The CDR3 sequence is 16 residues long. In DNA, the CDR3 is TGTGCCAGCAGCCCCGACAGGGGGCGCGTCACCGGGGAGCTGTTTTTT. Its protein is CASSPDRGRVTGELFF. Together with reference TRBV7-9 and TRBJ2-2, the CDR3 gives the full variable domain: DTGVSQNPRHKITKRGQNVTFRCDPISEHNRLYWYRQTLGQGPEFLTYFQNEAQLEKSRLLSDRFSAERPKGSFSTLEIQRTEQGDSAMYLCASSPDRGRVTGELFFGEGSRLTVL.

This clone is a singleton in its sample. This chain joins TRBV9 and TRBJ2-6; a weak D match, TRBD1 (6 bases). Trimming shortened V by 4 bases and J by 4 bases, and 12 bases separated the two germline ends. The CDR3 has 15 amino acids. Germline assignment: CDR1 SGDLS and CDR2 YYNGEE. The CDR3 bases are TGTGCCAGCAGCAATAGGGGGTCCGGGGCCAACGTCCTGACTTTC. Its translation is CASSNRGSGANVLTF.

V is TRBV10-3 and J is TRBJ1-4; 8 nucleotides agree with TRBD1. The V gene end was trimmed by 4 bases and the J gene end by 4 bases; junction bases not matched to a gene: 14. This CDR3 has 18 amino acids. Germline CDR1 and CDR2: ENHRY and SYGVKD. CDR3 bases: TGTGCCATCAGTGCGGGACCGGGACAGGCGCGTAATAATGAAAAACTGTTTTTT. This translates into CAISAGPGQARNNEKLFF.

The chain has TRBV3-1 (or the pseudogene TRBV3-2) and TRBJ2-1, with 7 bases lining up with TRBD2. The V and J ends lost 1 base and 8 bases, in that order; junction bases with no gene match: 8. CDR3 size: 15 residues. Germline V gene data show CDR1 as LGHDT and CDR2 as YNNKEL (reference sequence). The CDR3 bases are TGTGCCAGCAGCCAAGGGGGAGGGGCTGGCGATGAGCAGTTCTTC. This encodes CASSQGGGAGDEQFF.

This chain links TRBV7-2 with TRBJ1-3; 9 positions match TRBD1. The V gene end was trimmed by 0 bases and the J gene end by 3 bases; junction bases not matched to a gene: 6. The CDR3 sequence is 17 residues long. Germline CDR1 reads SGHTA; CDR2 reads FQGNSA. The CDR3 loop reads CASSLAAQGAGGNTIYF. The CDR3 region has the DNA TGTGCCAGCAGCTTAGCTGCACAGGGGGCTGGTGGAAACACCATATATTTT.

The rearrangement uses TRBV27 and TRBJ2-1, with TRBD1 matching over 7 bases. The CDR3 has 13 amino acids. Germline-derived CDR1 and CDR2 are MNHEY and SMNVEV (reference sequence). The trim removed 4 bases at V and 12 bases at J, leaving 9 bases unmatched. The CDR3 here is CASSSRQGFWQFF. The CDR3 nucleotides read TGTGCCAGCAGTTCCCGACAGGGATTTTGGCAGTTCTTC.

The CDR3 here is CASSSMPGTNTEAFF. The CDR3 DNA reads as TGTGCCAGCAGCTCTATGCCGGGAACTAACACTGAAGCTTTCTTT. The rearrangement links TRBV7-8 to TRBJ1-1, with no clear D. The CDR3 runs 15 residues. From germline, CDR1 is SGHVS and CDR2 FQNEAQ. V was cut by 4 bases and J by 2 bases, with 14 bases left in between.

The chain links TRBV6-5 to TRBJ1-4; the match to TRBD1 covers 9 bases. Germline CDR1 and CDR2: MNHEY and SVGAGI. The V segment lost 0 bases and the J segment 5 bases; nucleotides outside the gene matches: 1. The CDR3 extends over 15 amino acids. CDR3 coding DNA: TGTGCCAGCAGTTACTCTGGGACAGGGAATGAAAAACTGTTTTTT. Protein sequence: CASSYSGTGNEKLFF.

Only one count was recorded for this clone. This chain links TRBV11-3 with TRBJ2-1; 10 bases are shared with TRBD2. The CDR3 contains 15 residues. Trimming cost V 5 bases and J 2 bases; bases outside gene matches: 3. CDR1 is SGHNT, CDR2 YENEEA, per germline. The CDR3 region has the DNA TGTGCCAGCAGCCCGGGACTAGCGCCCTACAATGAGCAGTTCTTC. Amino acid sequence: CASSPGLAPYNEQFF.

The chain uses TRBV7-2 and TRBJ1-4, with 7 nucleotides matching TRBD1. Germline CDR1 is SGHTA and CDR2 is FQGNSA. V was pared by 6 bases and J by 2 bases, with 9 bases of the junction left unmatched. This CDR3 comprises 16 residues. The CDR3 DNA reads TGTGCCAGCAGTTCCCTACCGGGACAGACTAATGAAAAACTGTTTTTT. Residues: CASSSLPGQTNEKLFF. Drawing the rest from reference TRBV7-2 and TRBJ1-4, the complete variable domain is GAGVSQSPSNKVTEKGKDVELRCDPISGHTALYWYRQSLGQGLEFLIYFQGNSAPDKSGLPSDRFSAERTGGSVSTLTIQRTQQEDSAVYLCASSSLPGQTNEKLFFGSGTQLSVL.

The V call is TRBV5-1, the J call TRBJ2-1; a weak D match, TRBD1 (6 bases). Trimming took 2 bases from V and 0 from J, leaving 12 bases between them. The CDR3 is 16 amino acids. Looked up from germline, CDR1 is SGHRS and CDR2 is YFSETQ. The CDR3 is CASSFDQGSSYNEQFF. For the CDR3, the DNA is TGCGCCAGCAGCTTCGATCAGGGGAGCTCCTACAATGAGCAGTTCTTC.